These 7 T cell receptor beta chains originate from one sample sequenced in a study of T cell responses to AZD1222 COVID-19 vaccine. Clones were sequenced by immunoSEQ multiplex PCR, and TCRdb holds only the in-frame ones, with some missing. Among under 200,000 clones listed, more than 75% were seen once. The material sequenced was peripheral blood, taken 28 days after the second AZD1222 dose. These receptors originate from an adult who received the AZD1222 COVID-19 vaccine.

About this clone itself: A read error may account for a junction end that differs from germline. The chain couples TRBV7-7 to TRBJ2-5, with TRBD2 matching over 10 bases. Germline CDR1 is SSHAT and CDR2 is FNYEAQ (reference sequence). This CDR3 is built from 15 residues. CDR3 bases: TGTGCTAGCAGCTTAGTAGCGGGGGGTGACGAGACCCAGTACTTC. This sequence encodes CASSLVAGGDETQYF.

The gene calls are TRBV5-1 and TRBJ2-7; D call uncertain. V lost 3 bases and J 1 base, leaving 11 bases between the germline ends. This CDR3 region has 14 residues. Germline V CDR1 and CDR2: SGHRS, YFSETQ. The CDR3 reads CASSSDAHSYEQYF. In nucleotides, the CDR3 is TGCGCCAGCAGCTCGGACGCACATTCCTACGAGCAGTACTTC.

This chain links TRBV7-5 with TRBJ2-1; the table gives TRBD2 as D, unverified against the DNA. TRBV7-5 is a pseudogene segment. CDR3 length equals 16 residues. The CDR3 region is CARSLAGSFSYNEQFF. CDR3 bases: TGTGCCAGAAGCTTAGCCGGGTCCTTCTCCTACAATGAGCAGTTCTTC.

The chain combines TRBV11-2 with TRBJ2-5, with TRBD2 as a possible D gene (6 bases). The germline gives CDR1 SGHAT, CDR2 FQNNGV. This CDR3 contains 15 residues. The V and J ends lost 1 base and 5 bases respectively, with 14 bases between them. The CDR3 DNA reads as TGTGCCAGCAGCTTAGTAGCGCTTGGAGGGGAGACCCAGTACTTC. This encodes CASSLVALGGETQYF.

V usage is TRBV27 and J usage is TRBJ2-1, with TRBD1 matching over 7 bases. With V trimmed by 5 bases and J by 5 bases, 9 bases remained unmatched. CDR3 length equals 15 residues. Germline CDR1 MNHEY, CDR2 SMNVEV (reference sequence). This chain's CDR3 is CASSPKTGINNEQFF. CDR3 coding DNA: TGTGCCAGCAGTCCTAAGACAGGGATCAACAATGAGCAGTTCTTC.

The gene calls are TRBV24-1 and TRBJ1-5; D is ambiguous. Germline CDR1 reads KGHDR; CDR2 reads SFDVKD. The CDR3 runs to 13 residues. With 5 bases removed from V and 5 bases from J, the gap between germline ends came to 9 bases. CDR3 DNA: TGTGCCACCAGTGTAGGGCAGCATCAGCCCCAGCATTTT. Protein product: CATSVGQHQPQHF.

The chain uses TRBV28 and TRBJ1-5, with D tentatively TRBD1 (5 bases). Germline lookup yields CDR1 MDHEN and CDR2 SYDVKM. With 7 bases removed from V and 2 bases from J, the gap between germline ends came to 12 bases. CDR3 length equals 14 residues. CDR3 nucleotides: TGTGCCAGCATTCAGGGCGGGGGCAATCAGCCCCAGCATTTT. It translates to CASIQGGGNQPQHF. The full variable domain, completed using reference TRBV28 and TRBJ1-5, is DVKVTQSSRYLVKRTGEKVFLECVQDMDHENMFWYRQDPGLGLRLIYFSYDVKMKEKGDIPEGYSVSREKKERFSLILESASTNQTSMYLCASIQGGGNQPQHFGDGTRLSIL.